This T cell receptor beta chain derives from a study of technical replicates of blood from several donors. Germline assignment: CDR1 KGHSY and CDR2 FQNENV. This CDR3 has 15 residues. Trimming shortened V by 3 bases and J by 2 bases, and 13 bases separated the two germline ends. Only in-frame clones appear in the TCRdb table, and some are missing; sequencing was by immunoSEQ multiplex PCR. The sample includes some 77,000 clones, 95% to 98% of them seen just once. The sequencing sample was made of T cells isolated from PBMCs. The chain has TRBV16 and TRBJ1-1, with D perhaps matching TRBD1 (5 bases). The source of this sequence is a human donor in good health. Here the CDR3 DNA reads TGTGCCAGCAGCCATCCCGACGGGGGAAACACTGAAGCTTTCTTT. Translation gives CASSHPDGGNTEAFF.